The next 23 T cell receptor beta chains were all read from a single sample in a study of blood T cell repertoires in COVID-19. Data came from immunoSEQ multiplex PCR; TCRdb stores just in-frame clones and leaves some out. The sample contains around 30,000 clones, roughly 73% of which appear only once. Material: peripheral blood. The source of these receptors is a woman aged 65 to 85 with active or convalescent COVID-19.

The rearrangement links TRBV6-2 or TRBV6-3 to TRBJ2-6; TRBD2 agrees at 8 bases. This CDR3 has 15 residues. The V gene end was trimmed by 5 bases and the J gene end by 5 bases; junction bases not matched to a gene: 5. Germline values: CDR1 MNHEY, CDR2 SVGEGT. CDR3 sequence reads: CASSAGGSRANVLTF. CDR3 in DNA: TGTGCCAGCAGTGCGGGGGGCTCGAGGGCCAACGTCCTGACTTTC.

The chain carries TRBV11-1 and TRBJ2-2; weak D call: TRBD1 (7 bases). Trimming pared 5 bases from V and 1 base from J, leaving 14 bases between. From germline, CDR1 is SGHAT and CDR2 FQDESV (reference sequence). This CDR3 is built from 16 residues. The CDR3 reads CASSTRQGLNTGELFF. The CDR3, as DNA: TGTGCCAGCAGCACCAGACAGGGACTGAACACCGGGGAGCTGTTTTTT. Full variable domain (rest looked up from reference TRBV11-1 and TRBJ2-2): EAEVAQSPRYKITEKSQAVAFWCDPISGHATLYWYRQILGQGPELLVQFQDESVVDDSQLPKDRFSAERLKGVDSTLKIQPAELGDSAMYLCASSTRQGLNTGELFFGEGSRLTVL.

V and J are TRBV12-5 and TRBJ1-4; tentative D call: TRBD1 (6 bases). Germline V lookup: CDR1 LGHNT, CDR2 FRNRAP. V gave up 5 bases and J gave up 7 bases, with 14 bases separating them. The CDR3 is made up of 14 amino acids. CDR3 in amino acids: CASGPPGTLEKLFF. The CDR3 nucleotides read TGTGCTAGTGGTCCCCCCGGGACACTTGAAAAACTGTTTTTT.

The V and J genes are TRBV13 and TRBJ1-2; a weak D match, TRBD1 (6 bases). Germline CDR1 reads PRHDT; CDR2 reads FYEKMQ (reference sequence). The V end lost 3 bases, the J end lost 4 bases, and 18 bases lay between the germline ends. The CDR3 spans 16 residues. Here the CDR3 DNA reads TGTGCCAGCAGCTTCTCTCCACAGGGTCTATCCTATGGCTACACCTTC. It encodes CASSFSPQGLSYGYTF.

The V and J genes are TRBV9 and TRBJ2-7, with a tentative D call TRBD2 (7 bases). Germline lookup yields CDR1 SGDLS and CDR2 YYNGEE. The CDR3 has 14 residues. Trimming took 4 bases from V and 7 from J, leaving 18 bases between them. DNA of the CDR3: TGTGCCAGCAGCCCTAGGGGGGGTCCGGGGGAGCAGTACTTC. It encodes CASSPRGGPGEQYF. Complete variable domain (other parts from reference TRBV9 and TRBJ2-7): DSGVTQTPKHLITATGQRVTLRCSPRSGDLSVYWYQQSLDQGLQFLIQYYNGEERAKGNILERFSAQQFPDLHSELNLSSLELGDSALYFCASSPRGGPGEQYFGPGTRLTVT.

The chain joins TRBV7-2 to TRBJ2-7, with D unresolved. The CDR3 runs to 15 residues. The V end lost 1 base, the J end lost 0 bases, and 10 bases lay between the germline ends. Per the germline V gene, CDR1 is SGHTA and CDR2 is FQGNSA. As DNA, the CDR3 is TGTGCCAGCAGCTTAGGTCCATCCAGCTCCTACGAGCAGTACTTC. Protein: CASSLGPSSSYEQYF.

The V and J genes are TRBV6-2 or TRBV6-3 and TRBJ2-6; tentatively, D is TRBD2 (5 bases). Trimming stripped 0 bases from V and 0 bases from J, with 15 bases between. The CDR3 totals 19 residues. Germline V gene sequence: CDR1 MNHEY, CDR2 SVGEGT. The CDR3 sequence is CASSYSKDSRSSGANVLTF. The CDR3 nucleotides are TGTGCCAGCAGTTACTCAAAGGACTCCCGCAGCTCTGGGGCCAACGTCCTGACTTTC.

V is TRBV6-1 and J is TRBJ2-5; TRBD1 agrees at 7 bases. CDR1 and CDR2 from the germline V gene are MNHNS and SASEGT. The CDR3 contains 15 residues. V lost 0 bases to trimming and J lost 7 bases; unmatched junction nucleotides: 8. The CDR3 nucleotides read TGTGCCAGCAGTGAAGCTCCGGGACAGCCAGGGACCCAGTACTTC. Protein sequence: CASSEAPGQPGTQYF.

The J gene is TRBJ2-1, the V gene TRBV6-5, with 8 positions matching TRBD1. CDR1 and CDR2 from the germline V gene are MNHEY and SVGAGI. The CDR3 sequence is 14 residues long. V shed 4 bases, J shed 7 bases, and the junction held 6 bases outside the gene matches. This chain's CDR3 is CASSFGTGFNEQFF. CDR3 bases: TGTGCCAGCAGTTTCGGGACAGGTTTTAATGAGCAGTTCTTC.

This clone was seen a few times. The gene calls are TRBV5-1 and TRBJ1-1; D possibly corresponds to TRBD1 (6 bases). Deletions cut 4 bases from V and 1 base from J, with 11 bases between. CDR1 and CDR2 from the germline V gene are SGHRS and YFSETQ. The CDR3 sequence is 14 residues long. CDR3 DNA sequence: TGCGCCAGCAGCAACGGACAGAGGAACACTGAAGCTTTCTTT. This translates into CASSNGQRNTEAFF.

This clone occurred once. This chain joins TRBV18 and TRBJ2-2; D unclear. CDR3 length: 13 residues. CDR1 is KGHSH, CDR2 LQKENI, per germline. Trimming took 2 bases from V and 3 from J, leaving 4 bases between them. CDR3 protein: CASSPTDTGELFF. Here the CDR3 DNA reads TGTGCCAGCTCACCAACGGACACCGGGGAGCTGTTTTTT.

The chain combines TRBV10-3 with TRBJ2-7, with 7 bases fitting TRBD1. The length of the CDR3 is 13 residues. Germline assignment: CDR1 ENHRY and CDR2 SYGVKD. After removal of 6 bases from V and 2 bases from J, the junction contained 4 bases not matched to a gene. The CDR3 nucleotides are TGTGCCATCAGCGACAGGGTTACCTACGAGCAGTACTTC. Protein sequence: CAISDRVTYEQYF.

This clone showed up just once. The CDR3 DNA follows: TGTGCCAGCAGACAGGGGGTGGACTATGGCTACACCTTC. Its protein is CASRQGVDYGYTF. This chain links TRBV2 with TRBJ1-2, with 8 bases identical to TRBD1. The CDR3 extends over 13 amino acids. Germline assignment: CDR1 SNHLY and CDR2 FYNNEI. After removal of 6 bases from V and 3 bases from J, the junction contained 3 bases not matched to a gene.

The gene calls are TRBV28 and TRBJ1-2; no reliable D call. With 8 bases removed from V and 4 bases from J, the gap between germline ends came to 11 bases. The CDR3 is made up of 12 amino acids. CDR1 MDHEN and CDR2 SYDVKM come from the germline V gene. The CDR3 sequence: CASFQVFYGYTF. In DNA, the CDR3 is TGTGCCAGCTTCCAGGTATTCTATGGCTACACCTTC.

The chain joins TRBV5-1 to TRBJ1-2; D is undetermined. V lost 1 base and J lost 6, with 13 bases in between. Germline lookup yields CDR1 SGHRS and CDR2 YFSETQ. The CDR3 is made up of 14 amino acids. CDR3 coding DNA: TGCGCCAGCAGCTTGCCAGGCCCAAAGGATGGCTACACCTTC. Translated, it gives CASSLPGPKDGYTF.

This CDR3 is CASSYSGANTEAFF. The CDR3 DNA sequence: TGTGCCAGCAGTTACTCGGGGGCGAACACTGAAGCTTTCTTT. The V gene is TRBV6-5, the J gene TRBJ1-1; TRBD1 might be the D (6 bases). The CDR3 totals 14 residues. The germline V gene has CDR1 MNHEY and CDR2 SVGAGI. Trimming pared 0 bases from V and 1 base from J, leaving 6 bases between.

The gene calls are TRBV29-1 and TRBJ1-2; the match to TRBD1 covers 9 bases. The V gene end was trimmed by 0 bases and the J gene end by 1 base; junction bases not matched to a gene: 12. Germline CDR1 SQVTM, CDR2 ANQGSEA. The CDR3 spans 18 residues. CDR3 region: CSVEDPQGQGGDNYGYTF. CDR3 DNA: TGCAGCGTTGAAGACCCCCAGGGACAGGGAGGGGATAACTATGGCTACACCTTC.

This sequence joins TRBV3-1 (or the pseudogene TRBV3-2) and TRBJ2-7, with D possibly being TRBD2 (6 bases). This CDR3 has 11 amino acids. Germline CDR1 reads LGHDT; CDR2 reads YNNKEL (reference sequence). V lost 3 bases and J 6 bases, leaving 6 bases between the germline ends. Written as DNA, the CDR3 is TGTGCCAGCAGCCAGGGGGGCGAGCAGTACTTC. Translating it yields CASSQGGEQYF.

This clone was counted a single time. This chain joins TRBV6-1 and TRBJ1-3, with a possible D match to TRBD1 (6 bases). The germline CDR1 and CDR2 sequences are MNHNS and SASEGT. The CDR3 is 15 residues long. V lost 2 bases, J lost 6 bases, and 14 bases lay in between. The CDR3 here is CASSERPRGKNTIYF. CDR3 in DNA: TGTGCCAGCAGTGAAAGGCCCAGGGGAAAAAACACCATATATTTT.

This clone was seen a single time. The chain is built from TRBV2 and TRBJ2-3, with D possibly TRBD1 on 6 matching bases. The germline V gene has CDR1 SNHLY and CDR2 FYNNEI. Trimming removed 3 bases from V and 2 bases from J, with 9 bases in between. The CDR3 spans 14 residues. CDR3: CASSETGHTDTQYF. In DNA form, the CDR3 reads TGTGCCAGCAGTGAGACAGGACACACAGATACGCAGTATTTT.

This sequence joins TRBV5-4 and TRBJ1-2; TRBD1 matches at 10 bases. Trimming took 3 bases from V and 7 from J; bases not matched to a gene: 9. Germline CDR1 and CDR2: SGHNT and YYREEE (reference sequence). This CDR3 has 15 residues. The CDR3 loop is CASSSFGTGEGGYTF. The CDR3 coding sequence is TGTGCCAGCAGCTCATTCGGGACAGGGGAGGGTGGCTACACCTTC.

This chain joins TRBV3-1 (or the pseudogene TRBV3-2) and TRBJ1-1, with D possibly TRBD1 on 5 matching bases. Germline V gives CDR1 LGHDT, CDR2 YNNKEL (reference sequence). The V end lost 1 base, the J end lost 1 base, and 10 bases lay between the germline ends. The CDR3 has 15 amino acids. The CDR3 here is CASSQGRGANTEAFF. The CDR3 DNA follows: TGTGCCAGCAGCCAAGGTAGGGGCGCGAACACTGAAGCTTTCTTT.

The sample holds a few counts of this clone. The V call is TRBV15, the J call TRBJ1-1, with D unresolved. With 0 bases removed from V and 0 bases from J, the gap between germline ends came to 2 bases. Germline V lookup: CDR1 LNHNV, CDR2 YYDKDF (reference sequence). This CDR3 comprises 13 residues. CDR3 sequence reads: CATSRDVNTEAFF. CDR3 nucleotides: TGTGCCACCAGCAGAGACGTGAACACTGAAGCTTTCTTT.